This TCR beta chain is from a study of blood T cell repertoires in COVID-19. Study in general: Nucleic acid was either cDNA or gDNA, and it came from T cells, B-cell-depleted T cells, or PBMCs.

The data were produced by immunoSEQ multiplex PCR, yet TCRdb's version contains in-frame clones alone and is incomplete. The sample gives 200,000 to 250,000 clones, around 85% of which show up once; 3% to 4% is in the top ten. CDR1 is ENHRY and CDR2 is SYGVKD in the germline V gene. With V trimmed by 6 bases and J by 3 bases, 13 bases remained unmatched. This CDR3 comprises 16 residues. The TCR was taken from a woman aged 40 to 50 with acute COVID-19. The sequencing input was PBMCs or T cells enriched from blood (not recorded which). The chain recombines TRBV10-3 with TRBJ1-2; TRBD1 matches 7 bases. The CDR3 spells CAIREPGQSLYYGYTF. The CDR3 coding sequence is TGTGCCATCAGAGAACCGGGACAGTCCCTTTACTATGGCTACACCTTC.